A single T cell receptor beta chain is shown here with its context. The data were obtained in a study of T cells and copy number aberrations in small-cell lung cancer. The junction had 7 bases not matched to a gene; V was cut back by 4 bases and J by 6 bases. The CDR3 has 15 amino acids. Per germline, CDR1 SGHRS and CDR2 YFSETQ. TCRdb's copy holds only in-frame clones and misses some; the assay was immunoSEQ multiplex PCR. The data show 6,000 to 7,500 clones, roughly 80% seen once. This clonotype was sampled from a woman aged 45-65 years with small cell lung cancer. V and J are TRBV5-1 and TRBJ1-4; 9 bases match TRBD1. Sequencing used normal tissue next to the tumor. The DNA of the CDR3 is TGCGCCAGCAGCCTAAGGACAGGGGAACATGAAAAACTGTTTTTT. Residues: CASSLRTGEHEKLFF.